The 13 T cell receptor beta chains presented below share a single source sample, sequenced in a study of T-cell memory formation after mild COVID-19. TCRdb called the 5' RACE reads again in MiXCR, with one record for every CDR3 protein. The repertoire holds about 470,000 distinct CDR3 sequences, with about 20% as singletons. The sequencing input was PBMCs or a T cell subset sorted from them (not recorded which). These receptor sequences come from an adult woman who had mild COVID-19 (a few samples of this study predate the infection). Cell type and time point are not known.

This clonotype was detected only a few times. The chain's CDR3 is CASSSYDFLNEQYF. The CDR3 DNA reads TGCGCCAGCAGCTCTTACGATTTCTTAAACGAGCAGTACTTC. The chain combines TRBV5-1 with TRBJ2-7; D not certain. This CDR3 contains 14 residues. The ends were cut back, 3 bases at V and 5 bases at J, with 15 bases in the middle. In germline, CDR1 is SGHRS, CDR2 YFSETQ.

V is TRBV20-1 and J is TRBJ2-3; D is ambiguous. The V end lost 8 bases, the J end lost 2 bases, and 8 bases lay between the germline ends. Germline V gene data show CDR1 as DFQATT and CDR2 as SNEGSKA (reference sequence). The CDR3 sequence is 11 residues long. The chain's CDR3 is CSPASTDTQYF. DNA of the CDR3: TGCAGTCCTGCCTCCACAGATACGCAGTATTTT.

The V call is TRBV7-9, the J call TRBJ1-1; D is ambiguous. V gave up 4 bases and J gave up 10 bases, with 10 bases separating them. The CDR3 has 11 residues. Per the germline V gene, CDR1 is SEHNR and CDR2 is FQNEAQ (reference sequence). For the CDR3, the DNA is TGTGCCAGCAGCTGGGTAGTTGGAGCTTTCTTT. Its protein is CASSWVVGAFF. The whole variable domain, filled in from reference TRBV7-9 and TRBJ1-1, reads DTGVSQNPRHKITKRGQNVTFRCDPISEHNRLYWYRQTLGQGPEFLTYFQNEAQLEKSRLLSDRFSAERPKGSFSTLEIQRTEQGDSAMYLCASSWVVGAFFGQGTRLTVV.

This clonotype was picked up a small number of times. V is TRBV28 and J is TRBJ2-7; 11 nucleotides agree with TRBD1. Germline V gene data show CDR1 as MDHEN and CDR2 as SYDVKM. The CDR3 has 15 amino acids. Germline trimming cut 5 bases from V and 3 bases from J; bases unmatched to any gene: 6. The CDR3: CASSPPGQGDYEQYF. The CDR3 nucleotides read TGTGCCAGCAGTCCGCCGGGACAGGGGGACTACGAGCAGTACTTC.

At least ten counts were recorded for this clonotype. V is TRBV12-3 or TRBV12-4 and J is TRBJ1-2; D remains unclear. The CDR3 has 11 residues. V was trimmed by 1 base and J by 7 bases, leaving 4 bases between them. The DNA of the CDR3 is TGTGCCAGCAGTTTAGGGGTTGGCTACACCTTC. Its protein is CASSLGVGYTF.

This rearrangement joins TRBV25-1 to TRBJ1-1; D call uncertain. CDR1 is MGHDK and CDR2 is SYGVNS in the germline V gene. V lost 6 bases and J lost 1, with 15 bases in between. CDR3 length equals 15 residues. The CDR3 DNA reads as TGTGCCAGCAGACCCCGGGCAGTATGGAACACTGAAGCTTTCTTT. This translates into CASRPRAVWNTEAFF.

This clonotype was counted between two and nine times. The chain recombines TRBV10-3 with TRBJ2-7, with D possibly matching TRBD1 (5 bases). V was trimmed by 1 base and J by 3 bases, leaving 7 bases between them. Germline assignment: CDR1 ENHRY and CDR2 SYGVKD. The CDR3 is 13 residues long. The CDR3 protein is CAISEWQGYEQYF. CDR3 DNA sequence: TGTGCCATCAGTGAGTGGCAGGGCTACGAGCAGTACTTC.

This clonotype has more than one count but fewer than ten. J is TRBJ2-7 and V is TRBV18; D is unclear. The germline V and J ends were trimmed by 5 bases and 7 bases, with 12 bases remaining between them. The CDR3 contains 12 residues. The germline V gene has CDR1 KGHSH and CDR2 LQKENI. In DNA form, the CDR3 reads TGTGCCAGCTCAACAGAGCTGGGGGAGCAGTACTTC. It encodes CASSTELGEQYF.

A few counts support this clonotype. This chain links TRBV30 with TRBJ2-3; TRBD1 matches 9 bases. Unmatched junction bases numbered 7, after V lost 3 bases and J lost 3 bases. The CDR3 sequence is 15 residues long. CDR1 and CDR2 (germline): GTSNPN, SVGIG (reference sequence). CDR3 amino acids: CAWSLQGAKTDTQYF. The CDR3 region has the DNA TGTGCCTGGAGCTTACAGGGGGCGAAGACAGATACGCAGTATTTT.

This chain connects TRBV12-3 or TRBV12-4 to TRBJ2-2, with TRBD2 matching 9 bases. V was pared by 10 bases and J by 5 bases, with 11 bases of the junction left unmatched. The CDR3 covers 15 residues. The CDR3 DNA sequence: TGTGCCACCCCCACAGGGCTAGCGGGAACCGGGGAGCTGTTTTTT. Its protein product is CATPTGLAGTGELFF.

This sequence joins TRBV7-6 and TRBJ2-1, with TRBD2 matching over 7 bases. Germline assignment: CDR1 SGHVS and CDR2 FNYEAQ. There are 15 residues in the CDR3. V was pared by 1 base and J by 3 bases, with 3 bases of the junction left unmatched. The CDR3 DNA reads TGTGCCAGCAGCTTAGACCGGACTAGCTACAATGAGCAGTTCTTC. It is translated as CASSLDRTSYNEQFF.

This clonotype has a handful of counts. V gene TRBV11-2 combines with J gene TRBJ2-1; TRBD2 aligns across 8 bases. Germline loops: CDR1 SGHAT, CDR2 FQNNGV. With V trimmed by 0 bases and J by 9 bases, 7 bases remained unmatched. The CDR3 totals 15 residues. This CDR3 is CASSLEASGWGEQFF. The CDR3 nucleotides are TGTGCCAGCAGCTTAGAGGCTAGCGGGTGGGGTGAGCAGTTCTTC.

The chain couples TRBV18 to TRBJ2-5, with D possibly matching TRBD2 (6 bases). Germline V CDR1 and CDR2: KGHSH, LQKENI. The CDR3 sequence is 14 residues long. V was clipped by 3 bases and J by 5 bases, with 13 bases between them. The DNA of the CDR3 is TGTGCCAGCTCACCGGACGGGGGAGGCGAGACCCAGTACTTC. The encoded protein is CASSPDGGGETQYF.